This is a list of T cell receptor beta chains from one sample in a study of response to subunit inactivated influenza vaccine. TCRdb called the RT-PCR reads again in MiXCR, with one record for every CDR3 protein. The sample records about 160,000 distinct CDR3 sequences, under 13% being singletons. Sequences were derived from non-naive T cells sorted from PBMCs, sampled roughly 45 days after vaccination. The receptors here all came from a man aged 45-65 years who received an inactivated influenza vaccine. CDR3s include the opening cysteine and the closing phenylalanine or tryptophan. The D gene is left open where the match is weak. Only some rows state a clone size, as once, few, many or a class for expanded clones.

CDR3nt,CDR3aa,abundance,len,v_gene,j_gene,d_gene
TGCAGTGCTAGACCGACAGTAAGGGCTTCCTACAATGAGCAGTTCTTC,CSARPTVRASYNEQFF,-,16,TRBV20-1,TRBJ2-1,-
TGTGCCAGCAGCCTACCCCCTGACCGCGCCTCTGGAAACACCATATATTTT,CASSLPPDRASGNTIYF,many,17,TRBV12-3/TRBV12-4,TRBJ1-3,-
TGTGCCAGCAGTTCGGACAGATACGAGCAGTACTTC,CASSSDRYEQYF,few,12,TRBV6-6,TRBJ2-7,-
TGTGCCAGCAGCCAAGATACGGGGGCGAGGGAAAAAGCTTTCTTT,CASSQDTGAREKAFF,many,15,TRBV4-2,TRBJ1-1,-
TGCAGTGCTAGAAATTATTCCCAGACGGGGGCTCAAATTACTAACTATGGCTACACCTTC,CSARNYSQTGAQITNYGYTF,few,20,TRBV20-1,TRBJ1-2,-
TGTGCCAGCAGACCGGACAGGGCTATAGGCACTGAAGCTTTCTTT,CASRPDRAIGTEAFF,many,15,TRBV12-3/TRBV12-4,TRBJ1-1,TRBD1
TGTGCCAGCAGCTTAAGTTCTTCGCCAGGTAGTATTTACGAGCAGTACTTC,CASSLSSSPGSIYEQYF,few,17,TRBV7-2,TRBJ2-7,-
TGTGCCAGCAGCCAAGTAGGACAGGTCGGAAAACTGTTTTTT,CASSQVGQVGKLFF,few,14,TRBV3-1,TRBJ1-4,TRBD1
TGTGCCAGCAGTTTAAGTTTCTCTGGGCTAGCGGGGGGATCCTACGAGCAGTACTTC,CASSLSFSGLAGGSYEQYF,-,19,TRBV28,TRBJ2-7,TRBD2
TGTGCCAGCAGTCCCCGGACAGGGGGTCTATACGAGCAGTACTTC,CASSPRTGGLYEQYF,few,15,TRBV25-1,TRBJ2-7,TRBD1
TGTGCCAGCAGCTTATGGCAGAATGAAAAACTGTTTTTT,CASSLWQNEKLFF,few,13,TRBV7-2,TRBJ1-4,-
TGTGCCAGCAGCTTGGGCAGGGGACTAGAGGTAGATACGCAGTATTTT,CASSLGRGLEVDTQYF,-,16,TRBV11-1,TRBJ2-3,TRBD2
TGTGCCAGCAGCTTAGGGGACAGGGGGAATCAGCCCCAGCATTTT,CASSLGDRGNQPQHF,-,15,TRBV7-6,TRBJ1-5,TRBD1
TGTGCCAGCAGGCGACAGGGAATCACCTACGAGCAGTACTTC,CASRRQGITYEQYF,few,14,TRBV28,TRBJ2-7,TRBD1